The entry below describes one T cell receptor beta chain. TCRdb's table, derived via immunoSEQ multiplex PCR, lists solely in-frame clones and lacks some. The data show 250,000 to 400,000 clones, with approximately 89% seen just once and about 1.5% held by the top ten. Patients of the Seattle cohort, enrolled during active infection, were followed longitudinally. This record belongs to a study of blood T cell repertoires in COVID-19. The CDR3 is made up of 15 amino acids. Between the trimmed V and J ends, which lost 0 bases and 5 bases, there was a span of 14 bases. Germline V gives CDR1 GTSNPN, CDR2 SVGIG (reference sequence).

The sequencing input was peripheral blood. The TCR originated in a woman in her thirties with COVID-19, enrolled during active disease. The chain joins TRBV30 to TRBJ1-5; no clear D. The chain's CDR3 is CAWSVPGIAYQPQHF. DNA for the CDR3: TGTGCCTGGAGTGTACCGGGTATTGCGTATCAGCCCCAGCATTTT.